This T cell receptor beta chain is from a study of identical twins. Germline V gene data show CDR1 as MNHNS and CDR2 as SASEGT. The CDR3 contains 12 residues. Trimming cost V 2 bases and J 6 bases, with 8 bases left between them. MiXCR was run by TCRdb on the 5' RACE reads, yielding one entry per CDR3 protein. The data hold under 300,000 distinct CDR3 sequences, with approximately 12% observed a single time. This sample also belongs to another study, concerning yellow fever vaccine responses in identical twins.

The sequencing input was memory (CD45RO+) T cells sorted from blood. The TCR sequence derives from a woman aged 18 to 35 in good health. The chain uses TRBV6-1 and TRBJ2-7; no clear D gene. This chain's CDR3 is CASSESGFEQYF. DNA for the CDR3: TGTGCCAGCAGTGAATCCGGGTTCGAGCAGTACTTC.